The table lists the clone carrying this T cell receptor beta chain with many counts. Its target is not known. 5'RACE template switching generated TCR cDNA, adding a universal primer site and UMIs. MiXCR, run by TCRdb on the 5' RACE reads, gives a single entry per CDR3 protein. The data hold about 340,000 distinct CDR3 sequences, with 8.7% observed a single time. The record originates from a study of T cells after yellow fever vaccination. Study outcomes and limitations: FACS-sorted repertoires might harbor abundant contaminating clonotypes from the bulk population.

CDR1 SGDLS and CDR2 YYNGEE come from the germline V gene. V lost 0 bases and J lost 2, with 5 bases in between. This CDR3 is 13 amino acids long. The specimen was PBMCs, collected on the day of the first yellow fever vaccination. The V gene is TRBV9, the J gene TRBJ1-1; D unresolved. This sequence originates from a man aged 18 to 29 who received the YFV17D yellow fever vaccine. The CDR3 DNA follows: TGTGCCAGCAGCGTAGCGGGAAACACTGAAGCTTTCTTT. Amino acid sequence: CASSVAGNTEAFF.